The T cell receptor (beta chain) described here comes from a study of cytomegalovirus exposure and HLA in healthy donors. On the study more broadly: Among 398 genotyped donors, around 81% fell in the Caucasian-associated ancestry cluster. General study results and limits: Researchers reported in a later analysis that common viral pathogens appeared linked to several top clusters. It was likely that a cluster of highly shared sequence variants was a sequencing artifact. Productive rates of about 90% or about 30% were seen for most TCR beta V segments in an earlier analysis.

The CDR3 is 14 amino acids. The trim removed 4 bases at V and 7 bases at J, leaving 2 bases unmatched. Germline V gene data show CDR1 as SGHDN and CDR2 as FVKESK. The PCR was carried out with 60 Vbeta primers and 13 Jbeta primers. Sequencing was performed with immunoSEQ multiplex PCR; in TCRdb, only in-frame clones are kept and a portion is missing. The data show 190,000 or so clones, around 83% seen once. As regards this clone: The antigen is unknown.

This receptor was identified in a man in his forties or fifties in good health and CMV-seronegative. The rearrangement joins TRBV14 to TRBJ2-5; TRBD2 aligns across 14 bases. Sequencing input: PBMCs. CDR3 DNA: TGTGCCAGCAGCCGAGGACTAGCGGGAGGGACCCAGTACTTC. Residues: CASSRGLAGGTQYF.